A selection of T cell receptor beta chains follows, all from one sample in a study. Profiling relied on immunoSEQ multiplex PCR, and the TCRdb table lists in-frame clones only, not all of them. The sample shows under 90,000 clones, about 94% of them seen only once. The sample was PBMCs. The receptor source for this set is a man aged 35 to 55 with rheumatoid arthritis. Both conserved end residues are part of each CDR3. The order of the fields is V gene, J gene, CDR3 protein.

V: TRBV11-2; J: TRBJ2-7; CDR3: CASSPGLAYEQYF
V: TRBV5-1; J: TRBJ1-3; CDR3: CASSAGDRVAGNTIYF
V: TRBV7-2; J: TRBJ2-5; CDR3: CASSLSGSQETQYF
V: TRBV3-1/TRBV3-2; J: TRBJ2-7; CDR3: CASTGLGTSGYEQYF
V: TRBV7-3; J: TRBJ2-7; CDR3: CASSLRGGPHEQYF
V: TRBV12-5; J: TRBJ1-1; CDR3: CASGLATGPNTEAFF
V: TRBV25-1; J: TRBJ1-1; CDR3: CASSDSGGKNTEAFF
V: TRBV4-1; J: TRBJ2-6; CDR3: CASSQTTLRGPGANVLTF
V: TRBV13; J: TRBJ1-1; CDR3: CASSSGSRAEAFF
V: TRBV2; J: TRBJ2-7; CDR3: CASSEPGPYEQYF
V: TRBV7-8; J: TRBJ2-1; CDR3: CASSLEGGSLSYNEQFF
V: TRBV6-5; J: TRBJ1-5; CDR3: CASSPTGQYNQPQHF
V: TRBV28; J: TRBJ2-1; CDR3: CASSGRDRPYNEQFF
V: TRBV5-1; J: TRBJ2-1; CDR3: CASSSPGRPSYNEQFF
V: TRBV5-4; J: TRBJ2-5; CDR3: CASSDTDQGARETQYF
V: TRBV11-2; J: TRBJ1-6; CDR3: CASSVQGIGSPLHF
V: TRBV30; J: TRBJ2-1; CDR3: CAWSPPRWAAKSNEQFF
V: TRBV5-1; J: TRBJ2-7; CDR3: CASSLRGTSGSSYEQYF
V: TRBV28; J: TRBJ1-2; CDR3: CASSADRLNYGYTF
V: TRBV3-1/TRBV3-2; J: TRBJ2-1; CDR3: CASSLITGRNEQFF
V: TRBV7-9; J: TRBJ1-2; CDR3: CASSSWGSEGYTF
V: TRBV4-2; J: TRBJ2-2; CDR3: CASSQEAGGSTGELFF
V: TRBV6-6; J: TRBJ2-2; CDR3: CASSRGGGELFF
V: TRBV11-3; J: TRBJ1-1; CDR3: CASSSRTESTAFF
V: TRBV27; J: TRBJ1-5; CDR3: CASSLDRGFQPQHF
V: TRBV19; J: TRBJ2-3; CDR3: CASSSRPGQLTDTQYF
V: TRBV7-2; J: TRBJ2-2; CDR3: CASSSGRRANTGELFF
V: TRBV27; J: TRBJ1-1; CDR3: CASSSPRGRTEAFF
V: TRBV24-1; J: TRBJ1-1; CDR3: CATCTGTGAKEAFF
V: TRBV4-3; J: TRBJ2-2; CDR3: CASSQGLADLNTGELFF
V: TRBV6-2/TRBV6-3; J: TRBJ1-2; CDR3: CASSYPPSNGYTF
V: TRBV20-1; J: TRBJ2-2; CDR3: CSARRGGELFF
V: TRBV6-5; J: TRBJ1-1; CDR3: CASSYAGTGKGEAFF
V: TRBV27; J: TRBJ1-6; CDR3: CASSWDAGALNSPLHF
V: TRBV28; J: TRBJ1-4; CDR3: CASSFGEGHNEKLFF
V: TRBV2; J: TRBJ1-1; CDR3: CASSVTGTEAFF
V: TRBV5-1; J: TRBJ2-3; CDR3: CASRARESTDTQYF
V: TRBV10-3; J: TRBJ2-7; CDR3: CAISEGGGGIYEQYF
V: TRBV5-1; J: TRBJ1-4; CDR3: CASSPWDITTNEKLFF
V: TRBV19; J: TRBJ1-2; CDR3: CASTSPGGSYGYTF
V: TRBV28; J: TRBJ2-3; CDR3: CASPPSGRKTDTQYF
V: TRBV4-3; J: TRBJ2-7; CDR3: CASSQDPPGNYEQYF
V: TRBV21-1; J: TRBJ2-2; CDR3: CASSPRVTGGTGELFF
V: TRBV11-2; J: TRBJ2-3; CDR3: CASSLEWRTARSHTQYF
V: TRBV6-5; J: TRBJ2-2; CDR3: CASSWGLGTNTGELFF
V: TRBV13; J: TRBJ2-7; CDR3: CASSAGQGYEQYF
V: TRBV11-1; J: TRBJ2-1; CDR3: CASSRRGDEQFF
V: TRBV10-3; J: TRBJ1-1; CDR3: CAISGEGTVTEAFF
V: TRBV18; J: TRBJ1-2; CDR3: CASSPTTGVNYGYTF
V: TRBV19; J: TRBJ1-5; CDR3: CASRWSISGDGQPQHF
V: TRBV14; J: TRBJ1-3; CDR3: CASSRQGPGNTIYF
V: TRBV12-5; J: TRBJ2-2; CDR3: CASGPPGQLGGELFF
V: TRBV18; J: TRBJ1-4; CDR3: CASSLRQGATNEKLFF
V: TRBV6-4; J: TRBJ1-1; CDR3: CASKSREGSTEAFF
V: TRBV6-5; J: TRBJ1-4; CDR3: CASSYSQGAREKLFF
V: TRBV2; J: TRBJ2-3; CDR3: CASSRLDTQYF
V: TRBV19; J: TRBJ2-2; CDR3: CASSTLSGRDVTGELFF
V: TRBV4-1; J: TRBJ2-5; CDR3: CASSQVGRGDQETQYF
V: TRBV3-1/TRBV3-2; J: TRBJ1-3; CDR3: CASSRQDFSGNTIYF
V: TRBV6-4; J: TRBJ2-1; CDR3: CASSEGYNEQFF